This TCR beta chain was recorded in a study of blood T cell repertoires in COVID-19 (TCRdb year 2020). About the full investigation: Collaborator samples came from the United States, Italy and Spain and covered acute and convalescent phases of COVID-19. The material from the prospective study consisted of cDNA or gDNA derived from T cells, B-cell-depleted T cells, or PBMCs. Where available, HLA class I and class II types were taken from metadata supplied by the sample provider and were not determined by assay-based typing. Samples came from the ongoing ImmuneRACE study (first 160 participants) plus 1,254 subjects from 6 global collaborators. Sample metadata almost always included a de-identified subject ID, COVID-19 status, age in years and sex. A freely available public database, intended as a resource for researchers studying the immune response to SARS-CoV-2, is where the repertoires were released. The dataset comprised deeply sampled blood TCRbeta repertoires from subjects exposed to, actively infected with, or recovered from COVID-19. The paper as a whole reports these results and caveats: The quantity of clinical and demographic metadata differed by source and by participant and was supplied without curation.

With regard to this clone: Its target antigen remains unknown. No much larger clonotype is one base removed from it; base qualities were not supplied.

The immunoSEQ Assay, a bias-controlled multiplex PCR, was used to amplify TCRbeta CDR3 regions from genomic DNA. As for the authors' bioinformatics: Within the assay, amplification of reference gene primers was used to estimate how many nucleated cells each sample contained. To quantify the absolute abundance of each unique TCRbeta CDR3 rearrangement, sequence reads were collapsed and filtered. For each sample, productive Simpson clonality was calculated as the square root of Simpson's diversity index across productive rearrangements. Not all clones reach the TCRdb copy of this immuneACCESS table, which keeps in-frame sequences only. Checked studies attribute under half of the gap to unresolved V genes and leave the rest unexplained. V, J and clone size are taken as reported in that table, and D and trimming were inferred from the DNA itself. The sample table holds 300,000 to 350,000 clones, of which 85% to 95% were seen once. In total, the top ten clones hold 3.9% of the sample.

Enrolling through a virtual design, the prospective study's participants ranged in age from about 18 to 100 years and lived across 20 to 30 United States geographic areas. To assign participants to cohorts, the prospective study relied on clinical history that participants themselves reported in a screening survey and a study questionnaire. Exposed participants had been in contact, within 2 weeks of entering the study, with a person who had a PCR-confirmed or clinician-diagnosed case of COVID-19. In the prospective study, whole blood, serum and a nasopharyngeal or oropharyngeal swab were collected from each participant by mobile phlebotomists. Prospective study participants could optionally give additional blood draws and questionnaires over an approximately two-month period. Prospective study blood samples were shipped either frozen or at room temperature before DNA extraction. Trimming accounts for 6 bases at V and 4 bases at J, while the number of junction bases matched to no gene is 9. As encoded in the germline V gene, CDR1 is SGHRS while CDR2 is YFSETQ. The CDR3 has 15 amino acids, counting the end cysteine and phenylalanine. This entry keeps only the CDR3 DNA: 45 bases, framed from base 1.

The sequence joins TRBV5-1 to TRBJ2-1; TRBD2 fits 8 bases in the junction. The specimen sequenced was PBMCs or T cells enriched from blood (not recorded which). The receptor was derived from a woman in her twenties or thirties who had been exposed to COVID-19. The nucleotides read TGCGCCAGCAATCTGTACGCTAGCGGGTACAATGAGCAGTTCTTC. The translation is CASNLYASGYNEQFF.